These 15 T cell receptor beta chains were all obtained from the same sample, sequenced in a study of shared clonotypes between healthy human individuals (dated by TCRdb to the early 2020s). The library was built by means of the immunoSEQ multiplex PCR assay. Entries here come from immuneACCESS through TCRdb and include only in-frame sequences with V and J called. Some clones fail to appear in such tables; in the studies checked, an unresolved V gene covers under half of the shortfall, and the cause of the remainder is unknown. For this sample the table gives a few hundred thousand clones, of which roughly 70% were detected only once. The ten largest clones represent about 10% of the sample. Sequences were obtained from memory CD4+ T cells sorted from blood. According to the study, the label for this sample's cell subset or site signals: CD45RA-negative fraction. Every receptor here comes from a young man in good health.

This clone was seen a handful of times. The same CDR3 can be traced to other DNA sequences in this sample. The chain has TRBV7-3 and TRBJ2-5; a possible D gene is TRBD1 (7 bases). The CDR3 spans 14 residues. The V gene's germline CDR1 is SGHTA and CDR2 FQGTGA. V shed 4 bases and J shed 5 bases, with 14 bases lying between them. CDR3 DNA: TGTGCCAGCAGCTCCTCAGGGGGGAGGGAGACCCAGTACTTC. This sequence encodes CASSSSGGRETQYF.

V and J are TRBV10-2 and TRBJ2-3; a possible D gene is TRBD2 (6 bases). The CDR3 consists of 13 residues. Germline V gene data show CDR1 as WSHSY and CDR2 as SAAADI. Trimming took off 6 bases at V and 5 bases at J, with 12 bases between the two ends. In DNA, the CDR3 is TGCGCCAGCAGGTCGGGAGAAGAAGATACGCAGTATTTT. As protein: CASRSGEEDTQYF.

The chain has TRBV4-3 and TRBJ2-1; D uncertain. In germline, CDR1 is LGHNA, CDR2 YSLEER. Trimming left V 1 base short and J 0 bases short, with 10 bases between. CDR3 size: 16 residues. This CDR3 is CASSQGGPSSYNEQFF. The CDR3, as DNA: TGCGCCAGCAGCCAAGGAGGCCCGAGCTCCTACAATGAGCAGTTCTTC.

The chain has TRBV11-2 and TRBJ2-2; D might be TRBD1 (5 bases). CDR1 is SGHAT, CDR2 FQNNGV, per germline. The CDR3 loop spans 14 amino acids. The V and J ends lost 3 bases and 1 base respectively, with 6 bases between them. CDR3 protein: CASSFTGNTGELFF. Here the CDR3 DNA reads TGTGCCAGCAGCTTTACAGGGAACACCGGGGAGCTGTTTTTT.

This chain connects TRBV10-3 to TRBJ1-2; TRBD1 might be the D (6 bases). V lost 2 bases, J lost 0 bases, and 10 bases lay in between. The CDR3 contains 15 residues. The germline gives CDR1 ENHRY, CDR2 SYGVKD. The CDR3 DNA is TGTGCCATCAGTGAGCGGGACATTTCTAACTATGGCTACACCTTC. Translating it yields CAISERDISNYGYTF.

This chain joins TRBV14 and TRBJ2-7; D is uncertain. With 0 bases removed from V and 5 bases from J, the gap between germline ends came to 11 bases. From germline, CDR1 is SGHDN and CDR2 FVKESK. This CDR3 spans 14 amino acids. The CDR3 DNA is TGTGCCAGCAGCCAAGATCTCTTCCCTAACGAGCAGTACTTC. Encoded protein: CASSQDLFPNEQYF.

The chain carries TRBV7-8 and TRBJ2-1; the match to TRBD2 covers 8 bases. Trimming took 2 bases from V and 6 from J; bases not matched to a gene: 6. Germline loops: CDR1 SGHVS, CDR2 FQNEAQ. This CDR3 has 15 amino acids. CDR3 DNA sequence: TGTGCCAGCAGCTTACCCGCGGGAGGAGGCAATGAGCAGTTCTTC. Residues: CASSLPAGGGNEQFF.

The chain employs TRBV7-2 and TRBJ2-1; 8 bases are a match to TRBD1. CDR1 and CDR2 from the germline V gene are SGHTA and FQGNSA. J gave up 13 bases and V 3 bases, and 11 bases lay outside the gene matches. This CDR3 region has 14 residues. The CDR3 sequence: CASSFRTGQGIQFF. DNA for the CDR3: TGTGCCAGCAGCTTCCGGACAGGGCAGGGTATCCAGTTCTTC.

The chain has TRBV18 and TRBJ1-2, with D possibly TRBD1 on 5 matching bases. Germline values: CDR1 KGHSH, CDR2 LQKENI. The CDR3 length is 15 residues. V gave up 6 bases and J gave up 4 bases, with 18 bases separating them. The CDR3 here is CASSRRQSRGYGYTF. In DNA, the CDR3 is TGTGCCAGCTCGCGCCGACAGTCTCGGGGCTATGGCTACACCTTC.

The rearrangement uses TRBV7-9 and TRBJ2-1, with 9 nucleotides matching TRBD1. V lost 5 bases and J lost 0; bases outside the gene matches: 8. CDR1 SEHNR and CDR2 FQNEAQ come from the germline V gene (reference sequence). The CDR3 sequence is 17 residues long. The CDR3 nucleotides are TGTGCCAGCAGCCCAGCCCCGGGACAGGGCTCCTACAATGAGCAGTTCTTC. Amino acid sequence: CASSPAPGQGSYNEQFF.

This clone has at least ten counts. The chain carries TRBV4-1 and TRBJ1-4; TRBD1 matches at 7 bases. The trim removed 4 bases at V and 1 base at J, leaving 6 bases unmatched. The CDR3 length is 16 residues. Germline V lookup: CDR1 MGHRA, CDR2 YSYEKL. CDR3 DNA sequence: TGCGCCAGCAGCCTTCTGACAGGGTTAACTAATGAAAAACTGTTTTTT. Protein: CASSLLTGLTNEKLFF.

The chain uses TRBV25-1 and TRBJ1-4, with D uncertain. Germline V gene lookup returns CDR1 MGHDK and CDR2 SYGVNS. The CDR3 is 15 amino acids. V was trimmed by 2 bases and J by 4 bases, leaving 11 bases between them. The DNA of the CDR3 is TGTGCCAGCAGTGAAGGCGGGTGGGTTAATGAAAAACTGTTTTTT. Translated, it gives CASSEGGWVNEKLFF.

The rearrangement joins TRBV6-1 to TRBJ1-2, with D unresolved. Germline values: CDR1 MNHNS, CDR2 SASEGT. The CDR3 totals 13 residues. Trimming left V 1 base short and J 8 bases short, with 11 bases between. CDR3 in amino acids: CASSEDLPRGYTF. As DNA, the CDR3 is TGTGCCAGCAGTGAAGACCTCCCGCGGGGCTACACCTTC.

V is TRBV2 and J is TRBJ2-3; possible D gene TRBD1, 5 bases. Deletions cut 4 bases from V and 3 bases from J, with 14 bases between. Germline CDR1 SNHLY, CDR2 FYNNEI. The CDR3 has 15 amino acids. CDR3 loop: CASSVGQGRTDTQYF. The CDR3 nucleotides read TGTGCCAGCAGTGTTGGCCAGGGTAGGACAGATACGCAGTATTTT. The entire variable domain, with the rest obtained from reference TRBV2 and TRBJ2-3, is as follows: EPEVTQTPSHQVTQMGQEVILRCVPISNHLYFYWYRQILGQKVEFLVSFYNNEISEKSEIFDDQFSVERPDGSNFTLKIRSTKLEDSAMYFCASSVGQGRTDTQYFGPGTRLTVL.

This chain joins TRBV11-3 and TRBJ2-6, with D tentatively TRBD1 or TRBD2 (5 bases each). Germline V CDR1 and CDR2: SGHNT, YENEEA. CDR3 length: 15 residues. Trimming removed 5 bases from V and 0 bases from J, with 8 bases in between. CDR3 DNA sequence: TGTGCCAGCAGCCAAGGGACCTCTGGGGCCAACGTCCTGACTTTC. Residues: CASSQGTSGANVLTF.